This T cell receptor (beta chain) came from a study of OX40 agonist ivuxolimab in advanced cancers. As for the study in general: Patients were treated with ivuxolimab, an agonistic anti-OX40 (CD134) antibody. Three patients responded partially, comprising one with hepatocellular carcinoma and two with cutaneous melanoma. The study's findings and limits: Compared with CD4+, CD8+ T cells on average had more expanded clones.

This clone has more than one count but fewer than ten. Its antigen is undetermined. Per the germline V gene, CDR1 is SGHTA and CDR2 is FQGNSA. The CDR3 extends over 15 amino acids. The trim removed 2 bases at V and 5 bases at J, leaving 4 bases unmatched. This table comes from immunoSEQ multiplex PCR, and its TCRdb copy is limited to in-frame clones, with some not included. The repertoire holds about 80,000 clones, with 80% to 90% as singletons. Sampled blood was obtained at baseline, cycle 4 day 1, and cycle 7 day 1. The TCR sequence derives from an adult with an advanced solid tumor such as melanoma, head and neck, liver or kidney cancer. The chain carries TRBV7-2 and TRBJ1-5; 9 nucleotides line up with TRBD1. The input for sequencing was CD4+ or CD8+ T cells sorted from blood, taken in a trial of the OX40 agonist ivuxolimab. The CDR3 DNA reads TGTGCCAGCAGCTTAAGGGGACAGGGTCATCAGCCCCAGCATTTT. As protein: CASSLRGQGHQPQHF.